One sample yielded the 4 T cell receptor beta chains listed below, sequenced in a study of cytomegalovirus exposure and HLA in healthy donors. The PCR had 60 Vbeta and 13 Jbeta primers. Profiling relied on immunoSEQ multiplex PCR, and the TCRdb table lists in-frame clones only, not all of them. Listed are tens of thousands of clones; around 2.5% falls within the top ten. Source material: PBMCs. Every receptor here comes from a man between 35 and 55 years old in good health and CMV-seronegative.

This chain joins TRBV4-1 and TRBJ2-5, with 8 nucleotides matching TRBD1. This CDR3 has 15 residues. Trimming cost V 4 bases and J 5 bases; bases outside gene matches: 9. CDR1 and CDR2 (germline): MGHRA, YSYEKL. CDR3 in amino acids: CASSPRVTGDETQYF. DNA for the CDR3: TGCGCCAGCAGCCCCCGGGTGACAGGGGATGAGACCCAGTACTTC.

The J gene is TRBJ2-7, the V gene TRBV30; 8 bases are a match to TRBD2. This CDR3 contains 12 residues. The J segment lost 3 bases and the V segment lost 5 bases, leaving 3 bases of the junction unmatched. Germline-derived CDR1 and CDR2 are GTSNPN and SVGIG (reference sequence). CDR3 in amino acids: CAWVSGGYEQYF. DNA for the CDR3: TGTGCCTGGGTGAGCGGGGGCTACGAGCAGTACTTC. Combining the CDR3 with reference TRBV30 and TRBJ2-7 gives the whole variable domain SQTIHQWPATLVQPVGSPLSLECTVEGTSNPNLYWYRQAAGRGLQLLFYSVGIGQISSEVPQNLSASRPQDRQFILSSKKLLLSDSGFYLCAWVSGGYEQYFGPGTRLTVT.

V usage is TRBV6-4 and J usage is TRBJ2-1; D unresolved. The V gene lost 4 bases and the J gene lost 6 bases, with 10 bases spanning the gap. From germline, CDR1 is MRHNA and CDR2 SNTAGT. There are 13 residues in the CDR3. CDR3 protein: CASSVHLANEQFF. In DNA form, the CDR3 reads TGTGCCAGCAGTGTCCACCTGGCCAATGAGCAGTTCTTC.

This chain links TRBV2 with TRBJ2-2; TRBD1 agrees at 8 bases. This CDR3 contains 16 residues. Per the germline V gene, CDR1 is SNHLY and CDR2 is FYNNEI. The junction had 8 bases not matched to a gene; V was cut back by 4 bases and J by 4 bases. This chain's CDR3 is CASSVRTGQGTGELFF. DNA for the CDR3: TGTGCCAGCAGTGTAAGGACAGGGCAAGGCACCGGGGAGCTGTTTTTT.